Listed below are T cell receptor beta chains from one sample, sequenced in a study of cytomegalovirus exposure and HLA in healthy donors. Generated by immunoSEQ multiplex PCR, the TCRdb table keeps only in-frame clones and is missing some. The sample holds 93,000 or so clones. The sequencing input was PBMCs. These receptors came from a man aged 35 to 55 in good health and CMV-seronegative. Both conserved end residues are part of each CDR3. A D gene is named only where the DNA matches it firmly.

j_call: TRBJ1-3; d_call: NA; v_call: TRBV19; cdr3_aa: CASSSGNSGNTIYF
j_call: TRBJ2-5; d_call: NA; v_call: TRBV9; cdr3_aa: CASSAHQETQYF
j_call: TRBJ2-7; d_call: TRBD1; v_call: TRBV11-2; cdr3_aa: CASSLGALTGAGEQYF
j_call: TRBJ2-1; d_call: NA; v_call: TRBV5-1; cdr3_aa: CASSLATSTYNEQFF
j_call: TRBJ1-4; d_call: NA; v_call: TRBV5-1; cdr3_aa: CASSLGERGGEKLLF
j_call: TRBJ1-3; d_call: NA; v_call: TRBV5-1; cdr3_aa: CASSLEGRGNTIYF
j_call: TRBJ2-2; d_call: NA; v_call: TRBV4-2; cdr3_aa: CASSQDEGEPGELFF
j_call: TRBJ1-1; d_call: TRBD1; v_call: TRBV5-1; cdr3_aa: CASSGTTGYTEAFF
j_call: TRBJ2-3; d_call: TRBD2; v_call: TRBV10-2; cdr3_aa: CASLLAGTDTQYF
j_call: NA; d_call: NA; v_call: TRBV5-4; cdr3_aa: CASSSPLGGTEQYF
j_call: NA; d_call: TRBD1; v_call: TRBV6-6; cdr3_aa: CASRAPGQGEYEQYF
j_call: TRBJ1-1; d_call: NA; v_call: TRBV7-8; cdr3_aa: CASSLRGGTEAFF
j_call: TRBJ2-1; d_call: TRBD2; v_call: TRBV2; cdr3_aa: CASSPTSAPNNEQFF
j_call: TRBJ1-1; d_call: NA; v_call: TRBV30; cdr3_aa: CAWSGGTSRDAEAFF
j_call: TRBJ1-3; d_call: TRBD1; v_call: TRBV28; cdr3_aa: CADRGQGQEGAGNTIYF
j_call: TRBJ2-4; d_call: TRBD1; v_call: TRBV15; cdr3_aa: CATSRDAGQGGNIQYF
j_call: TRBJ2-7; d_call: TRBD1; v_call: TRBV19; cdr3_aa: CASTGAGGYEQYF
j_call: TRBJ1-1; d_call: NA; v_call: TRBV7-6; cdr3_aa: CASSGRGDEAFF
j_call: TRBJ1-1; d_call: NA; v_call: TRBV18; cdr3_aa: CASSPGAPGTEAFF
j_call: TRBJ2-1; d_call: TRBD1; v_call: TRBV13; cdr3_aa: CASSRRPGQVSSYNEQFF
j_call: TRBJ1-1; d_call: TRBD1; v_call: TRBV5-4; cdr3_aa: CASSPGQGFIPTEAFF
j_call: TRBJ1-2; d_call: TRBD1; v_call: TRBV6-1; cdr3_aa: CASREYTGGTGTSGYTF
j_call: TRBJ2-3; d_call: TRBD2; v_call: TRBV5-4; cdr3_aa: CASSLAGLAGVRTDTQYF
j_call: TRBJ2-2; d_call: NA; v_call: TRBV6-4; cdr3_aa: CASSAIVNTGELFF
j_call: TRBJ2-1; d_call: NA; v_call: TRBV7-2; cdr3_aa: CASSSRVNNEQFF
j_call: TRBJ2-7; d_call: TRBD1; v_call: TRBV6-5; cdr3_aa: CASRPRGQGVYEQYF
j_call: TRBJ1-1; d_call: NA; v_call: TRBV5-1; cdr3_aa: CASSLLAVNTEAFF
j_call: TRBJ2-7; d_call: NA; v_call: TRBV21-1; cdr3_aa: CASSKKGTGNTYEQYF
j_call: TRBJ1-2; d_call: TRBD1; v_call: TRBV7-9; cdr3_aa: CASSSYPQGADGYTF
j_call: TRBJ2-3; d_call: TRBD2; v_call: TRBV28; cdr3_aa: CASSLDLGISGSPDTQYF
j_call: TRBJ2-7; d_call: TRBD2; v_call: TRBV7-2; cdr3_aa: CASSPGLAGVYEQYF
j_call: TRBJ2-7; d_call: NA; v_call: TRBV6-5; cdr3_aa: CASSYLGGEQYF
j_call: TRBJ1-1; d_call: NA; v_call: TRBV7-2; cdr3_aa: CASSSFSEAFF
j_call: TRBJ2-1; d_call: NA; v_call: TRBV5-1; cdr3_aa: CASRSQVSSYNEQFF
j_call: TRBJ1-4; d_call: TRBD1; v_call: TRBV6-1; cdr3_aa: CASSAISGTGETNEKLFF
j_call: TRBJ1-1; d_call: NA; v_call: TRBV10-2; cdr3_aa: CASSGWTDTEAFF
j_call: TRBJ1-1; d_call: NA; v_call: TRBV2; cdr3_aa: CASKYEASEAFF
j_call: TRBJ2-6; d_call: TRBD2; v_call: TRBV19; cdr3_aa: CASSILAGGGANVLTF
j_call: TRBJ2-1; d_call: TRBD1; v_call: TRBV7-8; cdr3_aa: CASSLPGTGVYNEQFF
j_call: TRBJ1-2; d_call: TRBD1; v_call: TRBV5-1; cdr3_aa: CASTMLQGLGGYTF
j_call: TRBJ2-6; d_call: NA; v_call: TRBV14; cdr3_aa: CASSQDRGAGANVLTF
j_call: TRBJ2-7; d_call: NA; v_call: TRBV9; cdr3_aa: CASSVGHYYEQYF
j_call: TRBJ1-3; d_call: TRBD1; v_call: TRBV7-9; cdr3_aa: CASTSGGSGNTIYF
j_call: TRBJ2-1; d_call: NA; v_call: TRBV28; cdr3_aa: CVSSLSPDYNEQFF
j_call: TRBJ2-5; d_call: NA; v_call: TRBV5-6; cdr3_aa: CASSYGQKETQYF
j_call: TRBJ2-2; d_call: NA; v_call: TRBV6-1; cdr3_aa: CASRPGTTNTGELFF
j_call: TRBJ1-6; d_call: NA; v_call: TRBV6-4; cdr3_aa: CASSDDKRAPLHF
j_call: NA; d_call: NA; v_call: TRBV11-2; cdr3_aa: CASSETPRYSYEQYF